This is a list of T cell receptor beta chains from one sample in a study of T cells in Graves' hyperthyroidism and ophthalmopathy. A single record per CDR3 protein comes from TCRdb applying MiXCR to the multiplex PCR reads. The sample includes fewer than 900,000 distinct CDR3 sequences, roughly 17% of them seen just once. The sample comprised blood. All receptors derive from a man between 18 and 35 years old with Graves' hyperthyroidism. Each CDR3 is given with its conserved first and last residue. D genes are given only for firm matches. Not all rows give a size; the values are once, few, many and, for expanded clones, a class.

abundance: many
j_gene: TRBJ2-7
d_gene: TRBD1
v_gene: TRBV6-6
CDR3nt: TGTGCCAGCAGTTACTCGGACAGGGACAGGGCCTACGAGCAGTACTTC
CDR3aa: CASSYSDRDRAYEQYF

abundance: few
j_gene: TRBJ1-1
d_gene: .
v_gene: TRBV2
CDR3nt: TGTGCCAGCAGTGAACAGGGGCAAATTGAAGCTTTCTTT
CDR3aa: CASSEQGQIEAFF

abundance: few
j_gene: TRBJ2-7
d_gene: .
v_gene: TRBV6-1
CDR3nt: TGTGCCAGCAGTGCTCAGGAAAAAGACGAGCAGTACTTC
CDR3aa: CASSAQEKDEQYF

abundance: .
j_gene: TRBJ2-1
d_gene: TRBD2
v_gene: TRBV25-1
CDR3nt: TGTGCCAGCAGTGACACTAAGGGAGGGGACAATGAGCAGTTCTTC
CDR3aa: CASSDTKGGDNEQFF

abundance: many
j_gene: TRBJ2-5
d_gene: .
v_gene: TRBV15
CDR3nt: TGTGCCACCAGCAAAGGACCCCAAGAGACCCAGTACTTC
CDR3aa: CATSKGPQETQYF

abundance: once
j_gene: TRBJ2-1
d_gene: .
v_gene: TRBV4-3
CDR3nt: TGCGCCAGCAGCCAAGACAGGGTTCGGAACAATGAGCAGTTCTTC
CDR3aa: CASSQDRVRNNEQFF

abundance: few
j_gene: TRBJ2-1
d_gene: TRBD2
v_gene: TRBV4-2
CDR3nt: TGTGCCAGCAGCCGAGTAGCGGGAGTCTCCTACAATGAGCAGTTCTTC
CDR3aa: CASSRVAGVSYNEQFF

abundance: .
j_gene: TRBJ2-2
d_gene: TRBD2
v_gene: TRBV7-8
CDR3nt: TGTGCCAGCAGCTTAGGCGGGGGGGCGAACACCGGGGAGCTGTTTTTT
CDR3aa: CASSLGGGANTGELFF

abundance: few
j_gene: TRBJ2-1
d_gene: .
v_gene: TRBV16
CDR3nt: TGTGCCAGCAGCCAATTGTCCCCCTGGACGGGAAATGAGCAGTTCTTC
CDR3aa: CASSQLSPWTGNEQFF

abundance: many
j_gene: TRBJ2-7
d_gene: TRBD2
v_gene: TRBV28
CDR3nt: TGTGCCAGCAGCATCCTTGGGGGGGACTACGAGCAGTACTTC
CDR3aa: CASSILGGDYEQYF

abundance: many
j_gene: TRBJ2-3
d_gene: TRBD2
v_gene: TRBV2
CDR3nt: TGTGCCAGCCAGGTTCTAGCGGGAGTGGTGGATACGCAGTATTTT
CDR3aa: CASQVLAGVVDTQYF

abundance: .
j_gene: TRBJ2-7
d_gene: TRBD2
v_gene: TRBV18
CDR3nt: TGTGCCAGCTCACGCGGGACTAGCGGACACTACGAGCAGTACTTC
CDR3aa: CASSRGTSGHYEQYF

abundance: .
j_gene: TRBJ1-5
d_gene: .
v_gene: TRBV2
CDR3nt: TGTGCCAGCAGCCGACGGGGTGTTGGCAATCAGCCCCAGCATTTT
CDR3aa: CASSRRGVGNQPQHF

abundance: few
j_gene: TRBJ2-7
d_gene: TRBD1
v_gene: TRBV20-1
CDR3nt: TGCAGTGCTAGAGATCGGGACAGGGGTTGGGAGCAGTACTTC
CDR3aa: CSARDRDRGWEQYF

abundance: few
j_gene: TRBJ1-1
d_gene: .
v_gene: TRBV7-2
CDR3nt: TGTGCCAGCAGCTTAGCACCAGGGAACACTGAAGCTTTCTTT
CDR3aa: CASSLAPGNTEAFF

abundance: many
j_gene: TRBJ1-4
d_gene: .
v_gene: TRBV18
CDR3nt: TGTGCCAGCAACCGGGGTGGTGCAACTAATGAAAAACTGTTTTTT
CDR3aa: CASNRGGATNEKLFF